The clone carrying this T cell receptor beta chain was seen many times. No antigen is known for it. These data come from a study of metastatic and nonmetastatic thyroid tumors. Germline V gene lookup returns CDR1 SGHTS and CDR2 YDEGEE. V lost 4 bases and J 1 base, leaving 8 bases between the germline ends. The CDR3 totals 13 residues. TCRdb used MiXCR to call clones anew from the PCR reads. The sample consists of about 40,000 clones, approximately 17% of them appearing once. Study-wide points: Significantly higher TCR beta diversity was reportedly seen in malignant thyroid tumors than benign nodules, in blood and tumor.

Among the patients, none had received any treatment before thyroid surgery. This chain connects TRBV5-8 to TRBJ1-1; no clear D gene. The sequence was collected from a female donor with papillary thyroid cancer or a benign thyroid nodule (not recorded which). Some clones in this sample may be carry-over from other donors' samples. The material sequenced was tumor tissue. The CDR3 loop is CASSTRTNTEAFF. The CDR3 DNA is TGTGCCAGCAGCACCAGGACGAACACTGAAGCTTTCTTT.